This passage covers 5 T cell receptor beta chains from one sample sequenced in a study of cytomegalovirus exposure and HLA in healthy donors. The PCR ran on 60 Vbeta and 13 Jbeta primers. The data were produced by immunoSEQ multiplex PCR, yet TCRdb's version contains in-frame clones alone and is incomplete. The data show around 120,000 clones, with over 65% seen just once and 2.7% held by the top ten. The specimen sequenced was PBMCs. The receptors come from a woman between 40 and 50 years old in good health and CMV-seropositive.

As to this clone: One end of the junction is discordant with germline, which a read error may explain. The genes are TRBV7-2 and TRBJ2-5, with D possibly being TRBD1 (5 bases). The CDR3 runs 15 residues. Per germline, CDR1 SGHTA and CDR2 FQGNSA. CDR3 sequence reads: CASSLTRQFQETQYF. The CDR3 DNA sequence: TGTGCCAGCAGCTTAACCCGACAGTTCCAAGAGACTCAGTACTTC.

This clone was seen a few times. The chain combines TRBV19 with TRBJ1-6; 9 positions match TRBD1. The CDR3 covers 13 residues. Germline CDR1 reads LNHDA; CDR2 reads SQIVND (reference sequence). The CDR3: CAVSGTGPSPLHF. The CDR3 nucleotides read TGTGCGGTCTCCGGGACAGGGCCCTCACCCCTCCACTTT.

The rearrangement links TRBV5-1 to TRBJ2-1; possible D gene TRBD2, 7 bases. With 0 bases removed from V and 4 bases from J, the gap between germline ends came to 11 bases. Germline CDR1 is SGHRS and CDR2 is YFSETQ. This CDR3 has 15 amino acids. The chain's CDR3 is CASSLGGGRYNEQFF. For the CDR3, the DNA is TGCGCCAGCAGCTTGGGGGGGGGCCGGTACAATGAGCAGTTCTTC.

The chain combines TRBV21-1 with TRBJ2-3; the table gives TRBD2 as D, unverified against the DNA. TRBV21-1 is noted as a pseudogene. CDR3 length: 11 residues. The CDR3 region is CASTFPGGRDF. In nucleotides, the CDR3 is TGTGCCAGCACCTTTCCCGGGGGAAGGGACTTT.

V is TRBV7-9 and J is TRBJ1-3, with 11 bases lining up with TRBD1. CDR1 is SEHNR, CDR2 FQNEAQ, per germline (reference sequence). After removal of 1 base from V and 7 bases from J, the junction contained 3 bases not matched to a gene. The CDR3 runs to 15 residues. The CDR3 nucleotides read TGTGCCAGCAGCTTAGGAGGACAGGGGGCGAACACCATATATTTT. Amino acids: CASSLGGQGANTIYF.